Below, one T cell receptor (beta chain) is given with its context. One end of the junction varies from germline; a read error may be responsible. Looked up from germline, CDR1 is MDHEN and CDR2 is SYDVKM. This CDR3 spans 11 amino acids. Profiled with immunoSEQ multiplex PCR; TCRdb holds only in-frame clones, not every one. Among 75,000 to 100,000 clones, about 86% were seen once, and the ten largest hold around 14%. The entry originates in a study of control samples from healthy donors and cancer patients. Sequencing input: blood. The chain couples TRBV28 to TRBJ1-4; possible D gene TRBD1, 5 bases. The receptor comes from a man aged 30 to 45 in good health. The CDR3 DNA sequence: TGTGCCAGCAGTTTAAGGCAGGGCCAGGTTTTT. This encodes CASSLRQGQVF.